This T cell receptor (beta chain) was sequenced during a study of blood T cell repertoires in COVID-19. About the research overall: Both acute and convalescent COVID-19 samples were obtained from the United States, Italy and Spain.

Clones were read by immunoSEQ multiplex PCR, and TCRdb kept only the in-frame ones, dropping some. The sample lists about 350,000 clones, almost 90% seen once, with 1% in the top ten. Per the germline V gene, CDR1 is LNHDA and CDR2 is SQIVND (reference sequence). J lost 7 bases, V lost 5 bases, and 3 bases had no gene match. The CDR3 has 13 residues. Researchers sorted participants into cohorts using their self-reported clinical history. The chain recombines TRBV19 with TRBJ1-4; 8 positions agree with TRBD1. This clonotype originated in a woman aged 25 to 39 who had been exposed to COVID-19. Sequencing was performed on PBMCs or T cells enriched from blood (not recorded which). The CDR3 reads CASSPTGGEKLFF. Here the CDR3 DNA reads TGTGCCAGTAGTCCTACAGGGGGTGAAAAACTGTTTTTT.